This T cell receptor (beta chain) was captured by sequencing in a study of T cell repertoires in ileal Crohn's disease. The CDR3 is 15 amino acids. The germline V gene encodes CDR1 LNHDA and CDR2 SQIVND (reference sequence). V was clipped by 6 bases and J by 6 bases; unmatched bases: 13. TCRdb's table, derived via immunoSEQ multiplex PCR, lists solely in-frame clones and lacks some. The table shows more than 12,000 clones, with over 65% occurring only once. The specimen was ileal tissue. This chain connects TRBV19 to TRBJ2-7; 8 positions match TRBD1. The sequence derives from an adult with Crohn's disease. CDR3 region: CASRVSGQVPSEQYF. CDR3 DNA: TGTGCCAGTAGAGTATCGGGACAGGTTCCATCCGAGCAGTACTTC. Full variable domain (remainder filled in from reference TRBV19 and TRBJ2-7): DGGITQSPKYLFRKEGQNVTLSCEQNLNHDAMYWYRQDPGQGLRLIYYSQIVNDFQKGDIAEGYSVSREKKESFPLTVTSAQKNPTAFYLCASRVSGQVPSEQYFGPGTRLTVT.